This is a list of T cell receptor beta chains from one sample in a study of cytomegalovirus exposure and HLA in healthy donors. The table came from immunoSEQ multiplex PCR; TCRdb's copy has only in-frame clones and leaves some out. Among roughly 100,000 clones listed, roughly a tenth were seen once. The sample was PBMCs. The source of these receptors is a man between 40 and 49 years old in good health and CMV-seropositive. The CDR3 runs from the conserved cysteine through the conserved F or W. A D gene is named only where the DNA matches it firmly. Size tells how often a clone was seen (once, few, many) or the class of an expanded clone, and some rows leave it out.

j_call v_call d_call clone_size cdr3_nt cdr3_aa
TRBJ1-4 TRBV4-2 TRBD1 few TGTGCCAGCAGTCGTGACAGGGATCTCGCCCCGAATGAAAAACTGTTTTTT CASSRDRDLAPNEKLFF
TRBJ2-7 TRBV10-1 . . TGCGCCAGCAGTGAGGAAAGTACATACGAGCAGTACTTC CASSEESTYEQYF
TRBJ1-5 TRBV7-8 . few TGTGCCAGCAGCTTAGGTACAGATAGCAATCAGCCCCAGCATTTT CASSLGTDSNQPQHF
TRBJ2-7 TRBV7-2 . . TGTGCCAGCAGCTCGACAGGATCCTACGAGCAGTACTTC CASSSTGSYEQYF
TRBJ1-1 TRBV13 . few TGTGCCAGCTCCCGGGGTAACACTGAAGCTTTCTTT CASSRGNTEAFF
TRBJ2-3 TRBV7-6 . few TGTGCCAGCAGCTTAGTAGGTGGGGAGACAGATACGCAGTATTTT CASSLVGGETDTQYF
TRBJ2-6 TRBV15 TRBD1 many TGTGCCACCAGCAGAGAGACAGGGTCTGGGGCCAACGTCCTGACTTTC CATSRETGSGANVLTF
TRBJ2-5 TRBV5-3 TRBD1 few TGTGCCAGAAGCTTGGGGAGGAGCGACAGGGGGCGTGCGGAGACCCAGTACTTC CARSLGRSDRGRAETQYF
TRBJ1-4 TRBV6-6 TRBD1 few TGTGCCAGCAGTTACTTCGGACAGGGGGGTGAAAAACTGTTTTTT CASSYFGQGGEKLFF
TRBJ2-7 TRBV27 TRBD2 few TGTGCCAGCAGTCCGAACCCCAGCGGGAGATCCTACGAGCAGTACTTC CASSPNPSGRSYEQYF
TRBJ1-2 TRBV28 . few TGTGCCAGCAGTTTACACAGACGAGGGTATGGCTACACCTTC CASSLHRRGYGYTF
TRBJ2-6 TRBV29-1 . few TGCAGCGTTGAACGTAGTTATCCCGGTAGCTCTGGGGCCAACGTCCTGACTTTC CSVERSYPGSSGANVLTF
TRBJ2-5 TRBV9 TRBD1 . TGTGCCAGCAGCGTAGGGGTGGGGGCAGGGGGCGCGGAGACCCAGTACTTC CASSVGVGAGGAETQYF
TRBJ1-5 TRBV6-1 . once TGTGCCAGCACGTTGGACAGATTTGATCAGCCGCAGCATTTT CASTLDRFDQPQHF
TRBJ2-7 TRBV19 TRBD1 few TGTGCCAGTAGTATTGGGCAGGGGGCGGTTTACGAGCAGTACTTC CASSIGQGAVYEQYF
TRBJ2-2 TRBV4-2 . . TGTGCCAGCAGCCAAGAACTAGCCGACACCGGGGAGCTGTTTTTT CASSQELADTGELFF
TRBJ2-5 TRBV7-9 . . TGTGCCAGCAGCTTAGAAGGAGGGAAAGAGACCCAGTACTTC CASSLEGGKETQYF
TRBJ1-6 TRBV7-2 . . TGTGCCAGCAGCTTAAGACGGGAGAATTCACCCCTCCACTTT CASSLRRENSPLHF
TRBJ2-3 TRBV7-6 . . TGTGCCAGCAGCTTAGCAGCGGGTCACACAGATACGCAGTATTTT CASSLAAGHTDTQYF
TRBJ2-2 TRBV28 . once TGTGCCAGCAGTCCTCCGGGACAACACACCGGGGAGCTGTTTTTT CASSPPGQHTGELFF
TRBJ2-7 TRBV9 TRBD2 . TGTGCCAGCAGCGCGGGGACTAGCGGGCTCTACGAGCAGTACTTC CASSAGTSGLYEQYF
TRBJ1-5 TRBV19 TRBD1 few TGTGCCAGTAGTATCGGGACAGATCAGCCCCAGCATTTT CASSIGTDQPQHF